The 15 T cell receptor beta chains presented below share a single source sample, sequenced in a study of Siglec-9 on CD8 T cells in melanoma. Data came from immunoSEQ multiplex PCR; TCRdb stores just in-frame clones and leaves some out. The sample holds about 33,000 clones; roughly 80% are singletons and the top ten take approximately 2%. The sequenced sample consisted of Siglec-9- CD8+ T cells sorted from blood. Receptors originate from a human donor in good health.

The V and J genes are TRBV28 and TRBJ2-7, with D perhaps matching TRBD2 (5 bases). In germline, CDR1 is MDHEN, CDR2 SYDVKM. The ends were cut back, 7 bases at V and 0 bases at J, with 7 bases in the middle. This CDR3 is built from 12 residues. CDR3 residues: CASTDFSYEQYF. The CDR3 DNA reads TGTGCCAGCACGGACTTCTCCTACGAGCAGTACTTC.

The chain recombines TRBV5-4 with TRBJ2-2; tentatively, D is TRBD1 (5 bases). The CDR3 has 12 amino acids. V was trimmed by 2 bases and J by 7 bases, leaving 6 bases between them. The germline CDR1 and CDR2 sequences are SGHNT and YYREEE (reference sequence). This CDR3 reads CASSLGDGELFF. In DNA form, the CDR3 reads TGTGCCAGCAGCTTAGGGGACGGGGAGCTGTTTTTT.

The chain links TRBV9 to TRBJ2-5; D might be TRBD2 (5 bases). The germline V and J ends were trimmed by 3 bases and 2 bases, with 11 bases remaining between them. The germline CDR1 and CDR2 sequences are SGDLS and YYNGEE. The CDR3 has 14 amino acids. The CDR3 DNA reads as TGTGCCAGCAGCGAGGACTTACAGCAAGAGACCCAGTACTTC. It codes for CASSEDLQQETQYF.

The CDR3 bases are TGTGCTAGTGGTTTGGGGGATTTCTATAATTCACCCCTCCACTTT. Protein product: CASGLGDFYNSPLHF. This chain uses TRBV12-5 with TRBJ1-6; D is unresolved. The CDR3 is made up of 15 amino acids. Germline V lookup: CDR1 LGHNT, CDR2 FRNRAP. With 1 base removed from V and 3 bases from J, the gap between germline ends came to 7 bases.

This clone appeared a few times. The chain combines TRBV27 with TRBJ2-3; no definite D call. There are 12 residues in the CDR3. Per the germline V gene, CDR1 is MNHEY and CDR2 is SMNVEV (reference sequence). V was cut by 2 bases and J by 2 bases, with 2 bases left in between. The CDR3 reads CASSLDTDTQYF. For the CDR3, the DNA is TGTGCCAGCAGTTTAGACACAGATACGCAGTATTTT.

The CDR3 sequence is CASSTGQYYEQYF. CDR3 in DNA: TGTGCCAGTAGTACGGGACAGTACTACGAGCAGTACTTC. The V and J genes are TRBV19 and TRBJ2-7; 7 nucleotides agree with TRBD1. The CDR3 has 13 residues. CDR1 is LNHDA and CDR2 is SQIVND in the germline V gene (reference sequence). With V trimmed by 4 bases and J by 3 bases, 3 bases remained unmatched.

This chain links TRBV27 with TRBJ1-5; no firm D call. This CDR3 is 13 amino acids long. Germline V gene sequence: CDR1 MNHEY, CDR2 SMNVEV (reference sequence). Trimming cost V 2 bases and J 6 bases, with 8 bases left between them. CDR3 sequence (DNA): TGTGCCAGCAGTTTAGGATTGGGTCAGCCCCAGCATTTT. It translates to CASSLGLGQPQHF.

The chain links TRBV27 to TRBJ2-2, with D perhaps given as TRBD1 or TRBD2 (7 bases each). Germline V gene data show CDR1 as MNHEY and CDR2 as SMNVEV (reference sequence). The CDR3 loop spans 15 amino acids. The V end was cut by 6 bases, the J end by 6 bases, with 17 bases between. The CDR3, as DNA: TGTGCCAGCAGGGGGAGGCCAGGGGGGGCCGGGGAGCTGTTTTTT. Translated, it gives CASRGRPGGAGELFF.

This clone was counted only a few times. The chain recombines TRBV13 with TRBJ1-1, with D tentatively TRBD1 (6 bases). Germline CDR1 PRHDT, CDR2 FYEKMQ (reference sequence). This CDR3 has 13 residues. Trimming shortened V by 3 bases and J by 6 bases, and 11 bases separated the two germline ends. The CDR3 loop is CASSLEGGAEAFF. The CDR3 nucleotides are TGTGCCAGCAGCTTGGAGGGGGGAGCTGAAGCTTTCTTT.

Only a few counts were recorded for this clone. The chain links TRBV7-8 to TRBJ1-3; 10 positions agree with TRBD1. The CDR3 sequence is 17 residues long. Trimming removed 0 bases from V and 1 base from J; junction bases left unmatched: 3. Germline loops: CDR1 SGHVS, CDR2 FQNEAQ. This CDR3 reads CASSLASGQGSGNTIYF. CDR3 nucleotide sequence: TGTGCCAGCAGCTTAGCGTCGGGACAGGGGTCTGGAAACACCATATATTTT. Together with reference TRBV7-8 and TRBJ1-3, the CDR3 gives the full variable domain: GAGVSQSPRYKVAKRGQDVALRCDPISGHVSLFWYQQALGQGPEFLTYFQNEAQLDKSGLPSDRFFAERPEGSVSTLKIQRTQQEDSAVYLCASSLASGQGSGNTIYFGEGSWLTVV.

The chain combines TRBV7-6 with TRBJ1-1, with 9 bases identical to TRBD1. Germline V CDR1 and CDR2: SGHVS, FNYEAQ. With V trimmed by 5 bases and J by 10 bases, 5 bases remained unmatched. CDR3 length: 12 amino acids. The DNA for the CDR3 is TGTGCCAGCAGCCCCGGACAGGGGAGAGCTTTCTTT. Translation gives CASSPGQGRAFF.

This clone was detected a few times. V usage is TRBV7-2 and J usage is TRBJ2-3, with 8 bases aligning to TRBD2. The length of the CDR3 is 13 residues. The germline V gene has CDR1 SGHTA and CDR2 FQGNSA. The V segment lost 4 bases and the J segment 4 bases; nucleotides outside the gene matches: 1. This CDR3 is CASSSRGADTQYF. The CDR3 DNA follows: TGTGCCAGCAGCTCGCGGGGGGCAGATACGCAGTATTTT. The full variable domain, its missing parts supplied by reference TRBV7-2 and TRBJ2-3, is GAGVSQSPSNKVTEKGKDVELRCDPISGHTALYWYRQSLGQGLEFLIYFQGNSAPDKSGLPSDRFSAERTGGSVSTLTIQRTQQEDSAVYLCASSSRGADTQYFGPGTRLTVL.

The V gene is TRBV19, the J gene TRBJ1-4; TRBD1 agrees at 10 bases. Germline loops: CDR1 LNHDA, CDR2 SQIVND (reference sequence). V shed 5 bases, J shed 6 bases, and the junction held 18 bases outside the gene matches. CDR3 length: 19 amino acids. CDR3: CASSYLKGQGRFTDEKLFF. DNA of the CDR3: TGTGCCAGTAGTTATCTAAAGGGACAGGGGCGCTTTACGGATGAAAAACTGTTTTTT.

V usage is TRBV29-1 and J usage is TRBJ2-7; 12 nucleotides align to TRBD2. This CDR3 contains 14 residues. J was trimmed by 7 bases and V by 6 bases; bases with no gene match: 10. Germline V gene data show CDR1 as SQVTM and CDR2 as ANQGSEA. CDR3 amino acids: CSVGKGLAGREQYF. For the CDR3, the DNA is TGCAGCGTCGGCAAAGGACTAGCGGGAAGGGAGCAGTACTTC.

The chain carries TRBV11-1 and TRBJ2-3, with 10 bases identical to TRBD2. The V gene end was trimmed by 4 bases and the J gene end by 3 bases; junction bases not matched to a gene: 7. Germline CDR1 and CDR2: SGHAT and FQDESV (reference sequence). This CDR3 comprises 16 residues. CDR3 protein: CASSSLAGEGTDTQYF. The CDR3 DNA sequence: TGTGCCAGCAGCTCCCTAGCGGGAGAGGGGACAGATACGCAGTATTTT.